This is a list of T cell receptor beta chains from one sample in a study of metastatic and nonmetastatic thyroid tumors. TCRdb re-processed the PCR reads through MiXCR. The sample has 39,000 or so clones, about 45% seen once. The specimen was tumor tissue. The receptors originated from a male donor with papillary thyroid cancer or a benign thyroid nodule (not recorded which). Some clones in this sample may be carry-over from other donors' samples. CDR3s include the opening cysteine and the closing phenylalanine or tryptophan. D genes are given only for firm matches. The size field is filled for only some rows; it gives once, few, many or a size class.

j_gene,d_gene,v_gene,abundance,CDR3aa,CDR3nt
TRBJ1-5,.,TRBV14,.,CASSDNPNQPQHF,TGTGCCAGCAGCGACAATCCCAATCAGCCCCAGCATTTT
TRBJ1-1,TRBD1,TRBV30,.,CAWSRGQAPNTEAFF,TGTGCCTGGAGTAGGGGACAGGCACCGAACACTGAAGCTTTCTTT
TRBJ2-2,TRBD1,TRBV24-1,few,CATSDWDSTNTGELFF,TGTGCCACCAGTGATTGGGACAGTACTAACACCGGGGAGCTGTTTTTT
TRBJ1-1,.,TRBV7-9,once,CASSYKGADTEAFF,TGTGCCAGCAGCTATAAAGGGGCGGACACTGAAGCTTTCTTT
TRBJ1-1,TRBD1,TRBV19,medium-sized,CASTPNRGRGTFF,TGTGCCAGTACCCCAAACAGGGGGCGCGGAACTTTCTTT
TRBJ1-2,TRBD1,TRBV20-1,.,CSAIPSGGWGYTF,TGCAGTGCCATCCCGTCAGGGGGTTGGGGCTACACCTTC
TRBJ1-3,.,TRBV30,.,CAWSHPPAAFSGNTIYF,TGTGCCTGGAGTCACCCACCGGCGGCTTTCTCTGGAAACACCATATATTTT
TRBJ1-2,TRBD1,TRBV4-2,.,CASTPRLGQGVYGYTF,TGTGCCAGCACCCCTCGGTTAGGTCAGGGGGTCTATGGCTACACCTTC
TRBJ2-3,.,TRBV9,.,CASSATRTNTDTQYF,TGTGCCAGCAGCGCGACCAGGACGAACACAGATACGCAGTATTTT
TRBJ1-1,.,TRBV6-5,few,CASSYFGLGGDTEAFF,TGTGCCAGCAGTTACTTTGGCCTCGGCGGGGATACTGAAGCTTTCTTT
TRBJ2-1,TRBD1,TRBV28,few,CASSLAGTGGNNEQFF,TGTGCCAGCAGTCTAGCCGGGACAGGGGGTAACAATGAGCAGTTCTTC
TRBJ2-7,.,TRBV11-1,.,CASSLGVGPQSSEQYF,TGTGCCAGCAGCTTAGGGGTCGGTCCTCAGTCCAGCGAGCAGTACTTC
TRBJ2-3,TRBD2,TRBV5-1,few,CASIPGAGEVDTQYF,TGCGCCAGCATCCCAGGAGCGGGAGAGGTAGATACGCAGTATTTT
TRBJ1-2,.,TRBV19,few,CASSFFAALNYGYTF,TGTGCCAGTAGTTTTTTCGCAGCTCTGAACTATGGCTACACCTTC
TRBJ2-1,TRBD2,TRBV4-2,.,CASSQAGGTYNEQFF,TGTGCCAGCAGCCAAGCGGGAGGAACGTACAATGAGCAGTTCTTC
TRBJ2-7,.,TRBV18,.,CASSLGRGYEQYF,TGTGCCAGCTCACTAGGACGGGGCTACGAGCAGTACTTC
TRBJ2-2,TRBD2,TRBV11-3,many,CASSSGGTTGELFF,TGTGCCAGCAGCTCCGGGGGGACGACCGGGGAGCTGTTTTTT
TRBJ2-7,.,TRBV6-1,.,CASTIGTETYEQYF,TGTGCCAGCACGATCGGGACGGAAACCTACGAGCAGTACTTC
TRBJ2-7,TRBD2,TRBV4-1,.,CASSQTSGSRYEQYF,TGCGCCAGCAGCCAAACCAGCGGGAGTCGGTACGAGCAGTACTTC
TRBJ2-5,.,TRBV19,few,CASSGAHGETQYF,TGTGCCAGTAGTGGGGCGCACGGGGAGACCCAGTACTTC
TRBJ2-3,TRBD2,TRBV3-1,.,CASSQTSGTDTQYF,TGTGCCAGCAGCCAAACTAGCGGTACAGATACGCAGTATTTT
TRBJ1-2,TRBD1,TRBV6-1,.,CASSEGTGGYGYTF,TGTGCCAGCAGTGAAGGGACAGGGGGCTATGGCTACACCTTC
TRBJ2-1,.,TRBV28,few,CATVDNYNEQFF,TGTGCCACAGTAGACAACTACAATGAGCAGTTCTTC
TRBJ2-1,TRBD1,TRBV5-1,.,CASSRRQGRDEQFF,TGCGCCAGCAGCAGGAGACAGGGTAGGGATGAGCAGTTCTTC
TRBJ1-2,TRBD1,TRBV4-1,medium-sized,CASSQVLTGTENYGYTF,TGCGCCAGCAGCCAGGTATTAACCGGGACAGAAAACTATGGCTACACCTTC
TRBJ2-1,.,TRBV7-8,once,CASSFTRQESPQFF,TGTGCCAGCAGCTTCACCAGACAGGAATCCCCCCAGTTCTTC
TRBJ1-3,TRBD1,TRBV6-1,.,CASRQGASGNTIYF,TGTGCCAGCAGGCAGGGGGCATCTGGAAACACCATATATTTT
TRBJ2-7,.,TRBV24-1,few,CATSVGGSSYEQYF,TGTGCCACCAGTGTAGGTGGGAGCTCCTACGAGCAGTACTTC
TRBJ1-6,.,TRBV27,.,CASSFGWGAPYNSPLHF,TGTGCCAGCAGTTTCGGATGGGGGGCGCCATATAATTCACCCCTCCACTTT
TRBJ2-1,.,TRBV19,.,CASKPQGYNEQFF,TGTGCCAGTAAGCCACAGGGCTACAATGAGCAGTTCTTC
TRBJ1-4,.,TRBV13,.,CASSSTLRGEKLFF,TGTGCCAGCAGCTCGACCCTTAGGGGTGAAAAACTGTTTTTT
TRBJ1-5,TRBD1,TRBV11-1,.,CASSFGDRAVRSNQPQHF,TGTGCCAGCAGCTTTGGGGACAGGGCAGTTCGTAGCAATCAGCCCCAGCATTTT
TRBJ2-7,TRBD1,TRBV11-2,few,CASSLGQGAYEQYF,TGTGCCAGCAGCTTAGGGCAGGGGGCCTACGAGCAGTACTTC
TRBJ1-2,.,TRBV6-1,few,CASSERCYGYTF,TGTGCCAGCAGTGAAAGGTGTTATGGCTACACCTTC
TRBJ2-7,.,TRBV11-3,.,CASSFGGQRDYEQYF,TGTGCCAGCAGCTTCGGTGGGCAGAGGGATTACGAGCAGTACTTC
TRBJ1-2,.,TRBV6-1,few,CASSDRVRYGYTF,TGTGCCAGCAGTGACAGGGTGCGCTATGGCTACACCTTC
TRBJ2-7,TRBD1,TRBV3-1,.,CASSQARAGGLRYEQYF,TGTGCCAGCAGCCAAGCAAGGGCAGGGGGCTTGAGGTACGAGCAGTACTTC
TRBJ1-5,.,TRBV2,.,CASSEQAQSPQHF,TGTGCCAGCAGTGAACAAGCTCAGTCGCCCCAGCATTTT
TRBJ2-6,.,TRBV7-6,medium-sized,CASSREWGANVLTF,TGTGCCAGCAGCCGCGAGTGGGGGGCCAACGTCCTGACTTTC
TRBJ2-3,TRBD2,TRBV12-3/TRBV12-4,few,CASTPGLSSTDTQYF,TGTGCCAGCACCCCGGGACTATCTAGCACAGATACGCAGTATTTT
TRBJ2-7,TRBD2,TRBV6-5,few,CASSYGTTSSYEQYF,TGTGCCAGCAGTTACGGGACTACCTCCTCCTACGAGCAGTACTTC
TRBJ2-7,.,TRBV4-1,.,CASSQGTFTYEQYF,TGCGCCAGCAGCCAGGGGACTTTCACCTACGAGCAGTACTTC
TRBJ2-1,.,TRBV6-2/TRBV6-3,.,CASSPTQAGADNEQFF,TGTGCCAGCAGCCCTACCCAGGCGGGTGCCGACAATGAGCAGTTCTTC
TRBJ2-1,.,TRBV3-1,.,CASSQVGSYNEQFF,TGTGCCAGCAGCCAGGTGGGATCCTACAATGAGCAGTTCTTC
TRBJ1-1,.,TRBV12-3/TRBV12-4,.,CASSPGLQGTEAFF,TGTGCCAGCAGTCCGGGACTTCAGGGCACTGAAGCTTTCTTT
TRBJ1-2,.,TRBV3-1,few,CASSQGTGSGYTF,TGTGCCAGCAGCCAAGGTACAGGGAGCGGCTACACCTTC
TRBJ2-3,TRBD2,TRBV20-1,.,CSAPPRTSGSTDTQYF,TGCAGTGCCCCCCCGCGGACTAGCGGGAGCACAGATACGCAGTATTTT